This T cell receptor beta chain emerged from a study of T cells in Graves' hyperthyroidism and ophthalmopathy. Amplified regions were TCR beta CDR3 sequences from RNA transcripts. With the HTBI primer set, the TCR CDR3 went through a first round of RT-PCR. Each CDR3 protein gets one entry after TCRdb re-called the multiplex PCR reads with MiXCR. The profile shows some 270,000 distinct CDR3 sequences, about 14% of them singletons. This clonotype was detected many times. This CDR3 has 15 amino acids. V dropped 5 bases and J dropped 0 bases, with 15 bases sitting between them. Germline-derived CDR1 and CDR2 are DFQATT and SNEGSKA (reference sequence).

This chain joins TRBV20-1 and TRBJ2-3, with D unresolved. The receptor's source is a woman aged 25 to 39 with Graves' hyperthyroidism that later progressed to Graves' ophthalmopathy. Sequenced sample: blood. The CDR3, as DNA: TGCAGTGCTCACCTACCCGGACGCAGCACAGATACGCAGTATTTT. It yields the protein CSAHLPGRSTDTQYF.